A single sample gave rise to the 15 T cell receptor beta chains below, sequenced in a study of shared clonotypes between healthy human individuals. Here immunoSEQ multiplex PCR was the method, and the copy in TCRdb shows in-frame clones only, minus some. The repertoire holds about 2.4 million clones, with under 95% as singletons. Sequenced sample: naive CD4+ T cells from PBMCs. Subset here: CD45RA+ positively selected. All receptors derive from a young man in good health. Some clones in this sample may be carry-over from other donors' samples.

CDR3 in amino acids: CASSFLHPLNEQFF. In nucleotides, the CDR3 is TGTGCCAGCAGCTTCCTACATCCCCTCAATGAGCAGTTCTTC. V is TRBV7-2 and J is TRBJ2-1; D ambiguous. CDR1 SGHTA and CDR2 FQGNSA come from the germline V gene. Trimming removed 3 bases at V and 6 bases at J, with 12 bases between. CDR3 length: 14 amino acids. The entire variable domain, with the rest obtained from reference TRBV7-2 and TRBJ2-1, is as follows: GAGVSQSPSNKVTEKGKDVELRCDPISGHTALYWYRQSLGQGLEFLIYFQGNSAPDKSGLPSDRFSAERTGGSVSTLTIQRTQQEDSAVYLCASSFLHPLNEQFFGPGTRLTVL.

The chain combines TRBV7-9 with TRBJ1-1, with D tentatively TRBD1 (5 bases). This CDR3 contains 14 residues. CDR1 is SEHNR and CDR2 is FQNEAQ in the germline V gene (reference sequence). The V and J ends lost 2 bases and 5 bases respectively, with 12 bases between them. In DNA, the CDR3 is TGTGCCAGCAGCTTAACCCAGGGAGGGACTGAAGCTTTCTTT. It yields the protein CASSLTQGGTEAFF.

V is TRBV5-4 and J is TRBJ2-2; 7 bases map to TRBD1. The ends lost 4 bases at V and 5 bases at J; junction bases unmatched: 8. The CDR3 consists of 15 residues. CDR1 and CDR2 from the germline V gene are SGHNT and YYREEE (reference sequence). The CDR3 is CASSPPGQWTGELFF. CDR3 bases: TGTGCCAGCAGCCCACCGGGACAGTGGACCGGGGAGCTGTTTTTT.

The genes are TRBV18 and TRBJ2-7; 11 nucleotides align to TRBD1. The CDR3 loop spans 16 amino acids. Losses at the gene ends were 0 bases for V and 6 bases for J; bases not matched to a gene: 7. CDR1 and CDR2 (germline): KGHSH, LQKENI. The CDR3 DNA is TGTGCCAGCTCACCACCCCGGGACAGGGGGTCACGCGAGCAGTACTTC. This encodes CASSPPRDRGSREQYF.

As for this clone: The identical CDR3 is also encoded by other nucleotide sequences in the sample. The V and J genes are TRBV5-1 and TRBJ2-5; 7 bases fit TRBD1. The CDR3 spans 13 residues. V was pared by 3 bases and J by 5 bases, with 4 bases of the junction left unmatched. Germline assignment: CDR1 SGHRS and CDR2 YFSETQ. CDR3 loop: CASSWTGQETQYF. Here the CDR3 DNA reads TGCGCCAGCAGCTGGACAGGTCAGGAGACCCAGTACTTC.

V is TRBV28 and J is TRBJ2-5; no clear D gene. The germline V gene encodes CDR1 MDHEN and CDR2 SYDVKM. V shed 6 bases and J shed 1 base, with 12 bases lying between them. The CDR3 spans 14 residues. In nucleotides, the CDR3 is TGTGCCAGCAGCGGAACCCTAGGCCAAGAGACCCAGTACTTC. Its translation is CASSGTLGQETQYF.

CDR3 nucleotides: TGTGCCAGCAGCTACCTCGACTACGAGCAGTACTTC. Encoded protein: CASSYLDYEQYF. The chain employs TRBV7-9 and TRBJ2-7; D unclear. Trimming removed 4 bases at V and 3 bases at J, with 7 bases between. This CDR3 is built from 12 residues. The germline CDR1 and CDR2 sequences are SEHNR and FQNEAQ (reference sequence).

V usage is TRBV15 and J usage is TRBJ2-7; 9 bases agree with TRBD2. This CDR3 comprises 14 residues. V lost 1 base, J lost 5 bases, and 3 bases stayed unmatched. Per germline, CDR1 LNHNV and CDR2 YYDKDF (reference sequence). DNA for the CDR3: TGTGCCACCAGCAGAGGGACTAGCGTCAACGAGCAGTACTTC. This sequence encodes CATSRGTSVNEQYF.

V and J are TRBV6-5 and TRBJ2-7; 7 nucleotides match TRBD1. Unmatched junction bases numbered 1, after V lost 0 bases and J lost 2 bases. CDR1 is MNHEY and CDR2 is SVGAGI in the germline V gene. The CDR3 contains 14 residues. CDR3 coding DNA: TGTGCCAGCAGTTACTCGGACAGGCCCTACGAGCAGTACTTC. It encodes CASSYSDRPYEQYF.

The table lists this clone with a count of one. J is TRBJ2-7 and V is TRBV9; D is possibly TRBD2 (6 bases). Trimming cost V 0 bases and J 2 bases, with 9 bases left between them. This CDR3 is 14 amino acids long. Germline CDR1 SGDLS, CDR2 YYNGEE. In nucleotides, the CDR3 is TGTGCCAGCAGCGTAGGGGGGGAAACCTACGAGCAGTACTTC. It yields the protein CASSVGGETYEQYF.

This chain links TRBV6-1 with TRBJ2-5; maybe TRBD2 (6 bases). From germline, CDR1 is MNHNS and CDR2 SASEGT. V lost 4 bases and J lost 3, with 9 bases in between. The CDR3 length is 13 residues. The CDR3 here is CASSVAEKETQYF. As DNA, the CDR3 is TGTGCCAGCAGTGTAGCGGAAAAAGAGACCCAGTACTTC.

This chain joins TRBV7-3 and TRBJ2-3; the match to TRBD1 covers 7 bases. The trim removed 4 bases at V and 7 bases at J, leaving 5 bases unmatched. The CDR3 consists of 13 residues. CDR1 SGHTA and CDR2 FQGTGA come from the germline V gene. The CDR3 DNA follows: TGTGCCAGCAGCTCCCTACAGGGGTATACGCAGTATTTT. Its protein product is CASSSLQGYTQYF.

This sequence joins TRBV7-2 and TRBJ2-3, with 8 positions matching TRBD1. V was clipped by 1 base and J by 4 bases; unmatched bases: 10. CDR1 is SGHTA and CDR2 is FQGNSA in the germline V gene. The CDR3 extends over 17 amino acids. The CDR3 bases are TGTGCCAGCAGCTTAGTTGGCAGGGGGCAGGGGGCAGATACGCAGTATTTT. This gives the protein CASSLVGRGQGADTQYF.

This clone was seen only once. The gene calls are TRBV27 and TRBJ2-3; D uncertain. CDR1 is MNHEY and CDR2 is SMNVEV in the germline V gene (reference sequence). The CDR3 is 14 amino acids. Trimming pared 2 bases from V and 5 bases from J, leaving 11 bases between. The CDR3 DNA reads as TGTGCCAGCAGTTTAATGGGCTCAGGAGATACGCAGTATTTT. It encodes CASSLMGSGDTQYF.

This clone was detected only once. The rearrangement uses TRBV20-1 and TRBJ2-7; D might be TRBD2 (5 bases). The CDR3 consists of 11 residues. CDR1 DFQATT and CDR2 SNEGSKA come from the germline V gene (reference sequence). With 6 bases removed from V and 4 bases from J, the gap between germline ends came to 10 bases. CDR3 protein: CSATTNYEQYF. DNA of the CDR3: TGCAGTGCCACGACTAATTACGAGCAGTACTTC.